Each of the 12 T cell receptor beta chains below was sequenced from the same sample in a study of cytomegalovirus exposure and HLA in healthy donors (TCRdb year 2017). Library preparation was by the immunoSEQ multiplex PCR assay. The multiplex PCR relied on a mix of 60 forward primers for TCR Vbeta segments and 13 reverse primers for TCR Jbeta segments. As stored in TCRdb, this immuneACCESS dataset retains in-frame rearrangements with V and J assigned. A fraction of the clones does not appear; measured against another copy, unresolved V genes explain less than half of the discrepancy, and the remainder lacks a known reason. The sample includes about 67,000 clones, with about 70% observed a single time. In total, the top ten clones hold more than 2% of the sample. The sample taken for sequencing was PBMCs. The receptors stem from a woman under 40 in good health and CMV-seronegative.

The J gene is TRBJ2-4, the V gene TRBV25-1; weak D call: TRBD1 (5 bases). The V gene's germline CDR1 is MGHDK and CDR2 SYGVNS. There are 14 residues in the CDR3. V lost 3 bases and J 7 bases, leaving 13 bases between the germline ends. As DNA, the CDR3 is TGTGCCAGCAGTGATAGGCAGGGTCTGAACATTCAGTACTTC. Encoded protein: CASSDRQGLNIQYF.

The chain recombines TRBV4-1 with TRBJ2-5; tentatively, D is TRBD1 (5 bases). Trimming cost V 2 bases and J 5 bases, with 12 bases left between them. This CDR3 comprises 14 residues. Germline CDR1 MGHRA, CDR2 YSYEKL. The CDR3 DNA is TGCGCCAGCAGCCAATCCGGGCCAGGGGAGACCCAGTACTTC. It is translated as CASSQSGPGETQYF.

The rearrangement joins TRBV5-5 to TRBJ2-2; 8 bases are shared with TRBD2. With 1 base clipped from V and 4 bases from J, the junction kept 6 bases outside the gene matches. CDR1 and CDR2 from the germline V gene are SGHKS and YYEKEE (reference sequence). The CDR3 is 16 amino acids. CDR3 amino acids: CASSLSGGQGTGELFF. CDR3 DNA: TGTGCCAGCAGCTTGTCGGGGGGGCAGGGCACCGGGGAGCTGTTTTTT.

This sequence joins TRBV10-3 and TRBJ2-2, with 10 nucleotides matching TRBD1. CDR3 length: 17 amino acids. Germline CDR1 reads ENHRY; CDR2 reads SYGVKD. With V trimmed by 5 bases and J by 4 bases, 10 bases remained unmatched. The DNA of the CDR3 is TGTGCCATCAGTAAATACGGACAGGGGGAAACCACCGGGGAGCTGTTTTTT. This encodes CAISKYGQGETTGELFF.

The gene calls are TRBV18 and TRBJ1-3; D gene uncertain. The CDR3 has 16 amino acids. Germline CDR1 KGHSH, CDR2 LQKENI. V lost 0 bases and J lost 1, with 10 bases in between. In DNA, the CDR3 is TGTGCCAGCTCACCACCGGAGGGTAGGTCTGGAAACACCATATATTTT. This translates into CASSPPEGRSGNTIYF. The full variable domain, its missing parts supplied by reference TRBV18 and TRBJ1-3, is NAGVMQNPRHLVRRRGQEARLRCSPMKGHSHVYWYRQLPEEGLKFMVYLQKENIIDESGMPKERFSAEFPKEGPSILRIQQVVRGDSAAYFCASSPPEGRSGNTIYFGEGSWLTVV.

The chain employs TRBV21-1 and TRBJ2-7; the listed D gene, TRBD2, was not tested against the DNA. TRBV21-1 is marked as a pseudogene. This CDR3 is built from 14 residues. The DNA for the CDR3 is TGTGCCAGCAGCGCCCAGCGGGGATCCTACGAGCAGTACTTC. Its translation: CASSAQRGSYEQYF.

The rearrangement uses TRBV7-9 and TRBJ1-3; a possible D gene is TRBD1 (6 bases). This CDR3 has 14 amino acids. Germline V lookup: CDR1 SEHNR, CDR2 FQNEAQ (reference sequence). V was pared by 3 bases and J by 4 bases, with 10 bases between. The CDR3 DNA reads TGTGCCAGCAGCTTGGAGGACAGAGGAAACACCATATATTTT. This encodes CASSLEDRGNTIYF.

V is TRBV7-9 and J is TRBJ2-7; TRBD2 is a possible D gene (5 bases). The length of the CDR3 is 15 residues. The V and J ends lost 5 bases and 0 bases respectively, with 14 bases between them. Germline V gene sequence: CDR1 SEHNR, CDR2 FQNEAQ (reference sequence). CDR3 in DNA: TGTGCCAGCAGCCGTAGCGCGGCGAGCTCCTACGAGCAGTACTTC. It codes for CASSRSAASSYEQYF.

This clone was recorded a few times. The V and J genes are TRBV19 and TRBJ1-2; D ambiguous. The CDR3 extends over 14 amino acids. V lost 4 bases, J lost 2 bases, and 11 bases lay in between. The germline gives CDR1 LNHDA, CDR2 SQIVND (reference sequence). In DNA form, the CDR3 reads TGTGCCAGTAGTACGTCAGGCCTAAACTATGGCTACACCTTC. It translates to CASSTSGLNYGYTF.

This clone was found a few times. A much larger clone sits a single nucleotide away, making a read error possible. This chain connects TRBV4-2 to TRBJ2-7, with 9 bases fitting TRBD1. Germline assignment: CDR1 LGHNA and CDR2 YNFKEQ. The CDR3 totals 15 residues. V trimming: 1 base; J trimming: 4 bases; junction bases outside the gene matches: 5. The CDR3 DNA follows: TGTGCCAGCAGCCAAGGGACAGGGGCTAGGTACGAGCAGTACTTC. Translation gives CASSQGTGARYEQYF.

This clone has just a few counts. CDR3 residues: CASSQDGRGEQFF. The CDR3 coding sequence is TGCGCCAGCAGCCAAGATGGGCGGGGTGAGCAGTTCTTC. This sequence joins TRBV4-3 and TRBJ2-1; maybe TRBD2 (6 bases). V lost 0 bases and J lost 9, with 9 bases in between. CDR1 and CDR2 (germline): LGHNA, YSLEER. The CDR3 is made up of 13 amino acids.

This clone was observed a single time. The chain carries TRBV7-9 and TRBJ2-6; D is undetermined. CDR3 length equals 15 residues. The germline CDR1 and CDR2 sequences are SEHNR and FQNEAQ (reference sequence). Trimming shortened V by 2 bases and J by 4 bases, and 9 bases separated the two germline ends. CDR3 coding DNA: TGTGCCAGCAGCTTATCTGTTTTAGGGGCCAACGTCCTGACTTTC. Protein product: CASSLSVLGANVLTF.